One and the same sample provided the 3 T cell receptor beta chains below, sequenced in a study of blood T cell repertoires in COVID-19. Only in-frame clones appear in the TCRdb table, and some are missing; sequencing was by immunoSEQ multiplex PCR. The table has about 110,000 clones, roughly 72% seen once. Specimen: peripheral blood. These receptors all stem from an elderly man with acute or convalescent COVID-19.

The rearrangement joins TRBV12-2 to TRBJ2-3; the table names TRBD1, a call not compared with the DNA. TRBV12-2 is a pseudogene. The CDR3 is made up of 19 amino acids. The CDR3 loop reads CASIENNPGGQASTDTQYF. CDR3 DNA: TGTGCAAGTATTGAAAACAATCCCGGGGGACAGGCTAGCACAGATACGCAGTATTTT.

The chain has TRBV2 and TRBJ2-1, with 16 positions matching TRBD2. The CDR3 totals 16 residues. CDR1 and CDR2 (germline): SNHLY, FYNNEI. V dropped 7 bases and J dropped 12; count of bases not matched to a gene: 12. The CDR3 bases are TGTGCCAGCACTAATATGGGACTAGCGGGAGGGATGGGGCAGTTCTTC. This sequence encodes CASTNMGLAGGMGQFF.

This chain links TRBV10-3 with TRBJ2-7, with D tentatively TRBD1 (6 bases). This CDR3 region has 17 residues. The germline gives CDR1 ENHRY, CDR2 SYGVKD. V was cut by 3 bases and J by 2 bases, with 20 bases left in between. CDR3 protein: CAISEFPSQGIPYEQYF. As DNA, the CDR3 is TGTGCCATCAGTGAATTTCCATCACAGGGTATCCCCTACGAGCAGTACTTC.